Following are 6 T cell receptor beta chains from one sample sequenced in a study of regulatory T cells in long-lasting Graves disease. Combining iRepertoire HTBI primers with Arm-PCR of CDR3 regions, the authors built TCR beta libraries. From the multiplex PCR reads, TCRdb called clonotypes with MiXCR, one entry per CDR3 protein. The profile shows fewer than 650,000 distinct CDR3 sequences, 16% of them singletons. Time point here: newly diagnosed GD, antithyroid drugs for less than 3 months. PBMCs were the source of the RNA used for TCR sequencing. This same sample was also part of a study on T cells in Graves' hyperthyroidism and ophthalmopathy.

Sequencing was performed on peripheral blood mononuclear cells (PBMCs), taken at new diagnosis, from a patient treated with antithyroid drugs. The receptors come from a woman aged 30 to 39 with Graves disease.

The table lists this clonotype with many counts. This rearrangement joins TRBV2 to TRBJ2-3; TRBD2 agrees at 8 bases. The CDR3 totals 13 residues. Trimming cost V 11 bases and J 0 bases; bases outside gene matches: 4. Germline lookup yields CDR1 SNHLY and CDR2 FYNNEI. The CDR3 nucleotides read TGTGCCGGGAAGCGGGGGAGCACAGATACGCAGTATTTT. It is translated as CAGKRGSTDTQYF.

For this clonotype: A read error may account for a junction end that differs from germline. The chain joins TRBV7-2 to TRBJ2-7; the D is unclear. Germline CDR1 SGHTA, CDR2 FQGNSA. The CDR3 sequence is 11 residues long. Here the CDR3 reads CVSSLSYEQYF. DNA for the CDR3: TGTGTCAGCAGCTTATCGTACGAGCAGTACTTC.

The table lists this clonotype with a few counts. The V gene is TRBV9, the J gene TRBJ2-5; a possible D gene is TRBD2 (6 bases). V dropped 4 bases and J dropped 1 base, with 17 bases sitting between them. The CDR3 sequence is 16 residues long. Germline loops: CDR1 SGDLS, CDR2 YYNGEE. The CDR3 protein is CASSRRGSGTQETQYF. CDR3 DNA: TGTGCCAGCAGCCGCCGGGGTAGCGGAACCCAAGAGACCCAGTACTTC.

This clonotype was observed many times. The V gene is TRBV9, the J gene TRBJ2-1; the match to TRBD2 covers 12 bases. The junction had 8 bases not matched to a gene; V was cut back by 0 bases and J by 4 bases. The CDR3 contains 18 residues. The germline V gene encodes CDR1 SGDLS and CDR2 YYNGEE. Here the CDR3 DNA reads TGTGCCAGCAGCGTAGGGGCAGGACTAGCGGGAACGTACAATGAGCAGTTCTTC. It translates to CASSVGAGLAGTYNEQFF.

This clonotype was detected ten times or more. V gene TRBV28 combines with J gene TRBJ2-7; D not certain. Germline loops: CDR1 MDHEN, CDR2 SYDVKM. Trimming removed 6 bases at V and 5 bases at J, with 5 bases between. The CDR3 has 10 amino acids. The CDR3 loop is CASSQHEQYF. CDR3 nucleotide sequence: TGTGCCAGCAGCCAACACGAGCAGTACTTC.

Ten or more counts support this clonotype. The chain employs TRBV28 and TRBJ2-2; D could derive from TRBD1 or TRBD2 (5 bases each). The germline CDR1 and CDR2 sequences are MDHEN and SYDVKM. V gave up 2 bases and J gave up 0 bases, with 28 bases separating them. This CDR3 has 22 residues. CDR3 sequence: CASSLGLFRGRMLLANTGELFF. The CDR3, as DNA: TGTGCCAGCAGTTTAGGGTTATTCCGGGGACGGATGCTATTAGCGAACACCGGGGAGCTGTTTTTT.